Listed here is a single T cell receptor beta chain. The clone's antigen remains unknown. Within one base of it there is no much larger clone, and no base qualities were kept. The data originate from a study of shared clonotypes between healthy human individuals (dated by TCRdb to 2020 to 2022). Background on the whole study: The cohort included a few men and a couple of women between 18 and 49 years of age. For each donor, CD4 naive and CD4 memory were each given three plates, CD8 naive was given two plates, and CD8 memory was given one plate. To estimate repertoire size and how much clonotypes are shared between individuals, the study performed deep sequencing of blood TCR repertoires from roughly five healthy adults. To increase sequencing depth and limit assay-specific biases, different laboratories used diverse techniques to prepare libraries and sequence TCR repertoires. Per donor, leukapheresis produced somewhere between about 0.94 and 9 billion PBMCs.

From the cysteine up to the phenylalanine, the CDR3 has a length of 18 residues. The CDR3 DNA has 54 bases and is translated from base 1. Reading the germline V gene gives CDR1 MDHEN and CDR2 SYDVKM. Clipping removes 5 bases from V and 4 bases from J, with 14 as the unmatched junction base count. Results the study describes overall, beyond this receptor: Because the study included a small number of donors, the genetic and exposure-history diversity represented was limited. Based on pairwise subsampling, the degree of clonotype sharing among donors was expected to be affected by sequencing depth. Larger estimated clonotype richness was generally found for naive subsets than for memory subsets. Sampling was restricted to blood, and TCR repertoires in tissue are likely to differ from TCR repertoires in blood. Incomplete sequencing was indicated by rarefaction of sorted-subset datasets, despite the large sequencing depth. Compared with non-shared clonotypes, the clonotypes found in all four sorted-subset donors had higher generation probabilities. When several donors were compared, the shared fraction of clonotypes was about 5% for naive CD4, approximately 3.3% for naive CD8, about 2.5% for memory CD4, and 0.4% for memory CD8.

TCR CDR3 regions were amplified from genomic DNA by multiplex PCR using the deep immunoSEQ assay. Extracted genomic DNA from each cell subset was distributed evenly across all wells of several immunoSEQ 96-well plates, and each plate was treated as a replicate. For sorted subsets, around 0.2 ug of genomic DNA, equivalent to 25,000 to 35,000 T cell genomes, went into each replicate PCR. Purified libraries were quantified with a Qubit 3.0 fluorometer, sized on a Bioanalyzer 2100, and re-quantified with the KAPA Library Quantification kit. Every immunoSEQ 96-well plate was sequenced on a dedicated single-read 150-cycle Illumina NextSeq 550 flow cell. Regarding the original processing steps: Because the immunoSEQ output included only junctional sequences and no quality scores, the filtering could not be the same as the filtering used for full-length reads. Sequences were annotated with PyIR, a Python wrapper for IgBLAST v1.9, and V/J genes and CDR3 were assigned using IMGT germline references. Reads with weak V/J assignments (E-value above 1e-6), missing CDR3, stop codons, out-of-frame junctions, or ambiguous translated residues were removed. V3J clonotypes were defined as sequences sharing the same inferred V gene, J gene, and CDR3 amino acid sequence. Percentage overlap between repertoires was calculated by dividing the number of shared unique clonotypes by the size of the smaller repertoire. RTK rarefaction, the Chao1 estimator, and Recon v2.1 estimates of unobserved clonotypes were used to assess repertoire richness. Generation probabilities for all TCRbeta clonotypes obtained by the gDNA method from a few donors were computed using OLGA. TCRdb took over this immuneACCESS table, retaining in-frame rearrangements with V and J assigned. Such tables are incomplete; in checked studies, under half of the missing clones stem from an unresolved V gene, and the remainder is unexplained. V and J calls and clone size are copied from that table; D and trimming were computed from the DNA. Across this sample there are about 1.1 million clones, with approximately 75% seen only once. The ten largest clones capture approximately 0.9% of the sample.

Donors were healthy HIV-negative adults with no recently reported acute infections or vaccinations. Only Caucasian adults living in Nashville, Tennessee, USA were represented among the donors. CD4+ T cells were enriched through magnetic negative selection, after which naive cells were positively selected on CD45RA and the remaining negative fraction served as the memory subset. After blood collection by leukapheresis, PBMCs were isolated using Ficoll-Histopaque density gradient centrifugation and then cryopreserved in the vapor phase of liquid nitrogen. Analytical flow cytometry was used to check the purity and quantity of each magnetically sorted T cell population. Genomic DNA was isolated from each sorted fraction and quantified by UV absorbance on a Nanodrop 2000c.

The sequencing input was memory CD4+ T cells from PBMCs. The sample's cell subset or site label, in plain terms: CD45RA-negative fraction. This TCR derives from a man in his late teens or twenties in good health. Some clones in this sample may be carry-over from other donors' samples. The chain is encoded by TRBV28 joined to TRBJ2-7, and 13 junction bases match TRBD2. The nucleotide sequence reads TGTGCCAGCAGTAGGCCGGGACTAGCGGGACGGGGGCCATACGAGCAGTACTTC. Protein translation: CASSRPGLAGRGPYEQYF.